This T cell receptor (beta chain) was profiled in a study of T cells in Graves' hyperthyroidism and ophthalmopathy. Graves' hyperthyroidism showing no ophthalmopathy progression within 18 months was considered stable. Patients between 18 and 65 years old had hyperthyroidism, newly diagnosed and lasting under 2 months. The PBMCs studied were ones that came from 10 ml fresh peripheral blood. This CDR3 region has 15 residues. Germline-derived CDR1 and CDR2 are MNHEY and SVGEGT. V lost 7 bases to trimming and J lost 10 bases, with 20 bases between them. This clonotype was recorded at least ten times. The source material, RNA transcripts, was used to amplify TCR beta CDR3 regions. HTBI primers were the set used in a first-round RT-PCR of the TCR CDR3. TCRdb re-called the multiplex PCR reads with MiXCR, one entry per CDR3 protein. The sample records approximately 510,000 distinct CDR3 sequences, around 21% being singletons.

This chain connects TRBV6-2 or TRBV6-3 to TRBJ1-6, with D perhaps TRBD1 (5 bases). This TCR was recovered from a man in his late teens or twenties with Graves' hyperthyroidism. Material for sequencing was blood. The CDR3 region has the DNA TGTGCCAGCACCCAATCCAGGGCAGTCCTATCACCCCTCCACTTT. It yields the protein CASTQSRAVLSPLHF.